This entry lists 17 T cell receptor beta chains sequenced from one sample in a study of CD8 T cells in Susac syndrome (dated by TCRdb to the late 2010s). Library prep was done by the immunoSEQ multiplex PCR assay. RNA was extracted using the RNeasy kit, and about 0.45 to 1 microgram was reverse transcribed with random hexamers. The public reads were run again by TCRdb, first through fastp at Q25 and then through MiXCR, and only productive beta chains were kept. Entries that share a CDR3 protein sequence are merged under the most common genes and DNA. This sample gives more than 40,000 distinct CDR3 sequences in total; 93% of them show up just once. The top ten constitute approximately 0.54% of the sample. The sequencing input was CD8+ T cells from PBMCs. Source of these receptors: a human donor in good health.

The J gene is TRBJ2-2, the V gene TRBV24-1; no definite D call. The CDR3 spans 15 residues. The germline CDR1 and CDR2 sequences are KGHDR and SFDVKD. Trimming removed 3 bases at V and 8 bases at J, with 15 bases between. CDR3 DNA sequence: TGTGCCACCAGTGATCACGGGCAGAGTCTGGGGGAGCTGTTTTTT. It codes for CATSDHGQSLGELFF.

The rearrangement links TRBV7-8 to TRBJ1-5; no clear D. With 0 bases removed from V and 4 bases from J, the gap between germline ends came to 10 bases. The CDR3 runs 15 residues. CDR1 is SGHVS, CDR2 FQNEAQ, per germline. CDR3 protein: CASSLAPITNQPQHF. The CDR3 DNA reads TGTGCCAGCAGCTTAGCCCCTATCACAAATCAGCCCCAGCATTTT.

V usage is TRBV5-6 and J usage is TRBJ1-2, with D maybe TRBD1 (5 bases). Trimming shortened V by 4 bases and J by 5 bases, and 15 bases separated the two germline ends. The V gene's germline CDR1 is SGHDT and CDR2 YYEEEE. The length of the CDR3 is 14 residues. The CDR3 loop reads CASSSGLGVYGYTF. The CDR3 DNA is TGTGCCAGCAGCAGTGGTCTAGGGGTGTATGGCTACACCTTC.

The count of this clonotype is one. The rearrangement joins TRBV30 to TRBJ1-5; no clear D gene. V was shortened by 0 bases and J by 1 base, with 4 bases between the two germline ends. CDR3 length: 13 residues. The germline V gene has CDR1 GTSNPN and CDR2 SVGIG (reference sequence). This CDR3 is CAWSVGSNQPQHF. The CDR3 nucleotides are TGTGCCTGGAGTGTGGGGAGCAATCAGCCCCAGCATTTT.

The chain has TRBV7-9 and TRBJ1-1, with D unclear. This CDR3 contains 11 residues. Trimming took off 10 bases at V and 4 bases at J, with 10 bases between the two ends. The germline gives CDR1 SEHNR, CDR2 FQNEAQ (reference sequence). Here the CDR3 reads CAIRRITEAFF. The DNA for the CDR3 is TGTGCCATCAGACGGATCACTGAAGCTTTCTTT.

This chain uses TRBV28 with TRBJ2-4; D is unresolved. The CDR3 length is 14 residues. Germline loops: CDR1 MDHEN, CDR2 SYDVKM. Between the trimmed V and J ends, which lost 5 bases and 1 base, there was a span of 9 bases. The CDR3 reads CASSPHSAKNIQYF. CDR3 DNA: TGTGCCAGCAGTCCTCACTCGGCCAAAAACATTCAGTACTTC.

V usage is TRBV20-1 and J usage is TRBJ1-1; 7 bases map to TRBD1. The V gene's germline CDR1 is DFQATT and CDR2 SNEGSKA (reference sequence). CDR3 length: 14 residues. V lost 3 bases to trimming and J lost 5 bases; unmatched junction nucleotides: 9. In DNA form, the CDR3 reads TGCAGTGCTAGGCCCGACAGGGCCGCGACTGAAGCTTTCTTT. This gives the protein CSARPDRAATEAFF.

V is TRBV28 and J is TRBJ2-7; 8 nucleotides match TRBD1. Per germline, CDR1 MDHEN and CDR2 SYDVKM. The CDR3 contains 14 residues. V lost 3 bases and J lost 2; bases outside the gene matches: 3. In DNA form, the CDR3 reads TGTGCCAGCAGTTTCAGGGGGCGAACCTACGAGCAGTACTTC. It encodes CASSFRGRTYEQYF.

The V gene is TRBV3-1, the J gene TRBJ2-7; 9 nucleotides align to TRBD1. V lost 4 bases, J lost 4 bases, and 8 bases stayed unmatched. The V gene's germline CDR1 is LGHDT and CDR2 YNNKEL (reference sequence). CDR3 length: 15 residues. The CDR3 DNA sequence: TGTGCCAGCAGCCTACGGACAGGGGCGGGGTACGAGCAGTACTTC. This gives the protein CASSLRTGAGYEQYF.

The chain employs TRBV29-1 and TRBJ2-1; no definite D call. Trimming took 0 bases from V and 8 from J, leaving 20 bases between them. Germline loops: CDR1 SQVTM, CDR2 ANQGSEA. CDR3 length: 16 residues. CDR3 in DNA: TGCAGCGTTGAAGATCTAGGAGTAGCCGTCGGCCATGAGCAGTTCTTC. It yields the protein CSVEDLGVAVGHEQFF.

The rearrangement uses TRBV12-5 and TRBJ1-1; no clear D. The germline V gene has CDR1 LGHNT and CDR2 FRNRAP. This CDR3 spans 11 amino acids. V was pared by 6 bases and J by 8 bases, with 10 bases between. The CDR3 bases are TGTGCTAGTGGCTCGGTGGGGGAAGCTTTCTTT. This gives the protein CASGSVGEAFF.

The chain combines TRBV19 with TRBJ1-1; 8 bases align to TRBD1. V lost 10 bases to trimming and J lost 5 bases; unmatched junction nucleotides: 9. CDR1 LNHDA and CDR2 SQIVND come from the germline V gene (reference sequence). CDR3 length: 13 residues. The CDR3 nucleotides are TGTGCCACCGGACAGGGTTCGTGGACTGAAGCTTTCTTT. Translating it yields CATGQGSWTEAFF.

The V call is TRBV12-3 or TRBV12-4, the J call TRBJ2-7, with 10 bases that match TRBD1. With V trimmed by 4 bases and J by 5 bases, 5 bases remained unmatched. This CDR3 spans 14 amino acids. DNA for the CDR3: TGTGCCAGCAGTTCGACAGGGGGCCAGGACGAGCAGTACTTC. It encodes CASSSTGGQDEQYF.

The J gene is TRBJ2-2, the V gene TRBV6-1; no reliable D call. Germline V gene data show CDR1 as MNHNS and CDR2 as SASEGT. V gave up 7 bases and J gave up 1 base, with 10 bases separating them. This CDR3 is built from 14 residues. The CDR3 spells CASNRFQNTGELFF. CDR3 DNA sequence: TGTGCCAGCAACCGATTTCAGAACACCGGGGAGCTGTTTTTT.

CDR3 sequence reads: CASSVRTGQGTDTQYF. The CDR3 DNA reads TGCGCCAGCAGCGTAAGAACGGGACAGGGGACAGATACGCAGTATTTT. The chain employs TRBV4-1 and TRBJ2-3, with 10 bases that match TRBD1. The CDR3 is 16 amino acids. Germline V gene lookup returns CDR1 MGHRA and CDR2 YSYEKL. V lost 5 bases, J lost 3 bases, and 8 bases stayed unmatched.

The chain joins TRBV21-1 to TRBJ1-2; TRBD1 is the table's D call, not checked against the DNA. TRBV21-1 is a documented pseudogene. The CDR3 extends over 14 amino acids. DNA of the CDR3: TGTGCCAGCACCTGGGACAGGCGCTACTATGGCTACACCTTC. It yields the protein CASTWDRRYYGYTF.

This chain connects TRBV3-1 to TRBJ2-3; tentatively, D is TRBD2 (5 bases). Per germline, CDR1 LGHDT and CDR2 YNNKEL (reference sequence). The ends were cut back, 1 base at V and 5 bases at J, with 10 bases in the middle. The CDR3 is made up of 14 amino acids. CDR3 residues: CASSQGVGRDTQYF. CDR3 bases: TGTGCCAGCAGCCAAGGGGTAGGGAGAGATACGCAGTATTTT.